Listed below are T cell receptor beta chains from one sample, sequenced in a study of early T cells in non-severe SARS-CoV-2 infection. TCRdb itself ran the 5' RACE reads through MiXCR, one entry per CDR3 protein. The profile shows fewer than 110,000 distinct CDR3 sequences, 11% of them singletons. Sample: whole blood. These TCRs come from an adult who was a healthcare worker with PCR-confirmed SARS-CoV-2 infection or an uninfected control (not recorded which). The CDR3 runs from the conserved cysteine through the conserved F or W.

v_gene	j_gene	CDR3aa
TRBV7-2	TRBJ2-7	CASSHTSGNPYEQYF
TRBV5-6	TRBJ2-1	CASSLRRAAGGLYNEQFF
TRBV11-2	TRBJ2-7	CASSLGLAPTYEQYF
TRBV27	TRBJ1-2	CASTGGRGYGYTF
TRBV28	TRBJ1-3	CASSFGERNTIYF
TRBV29-1	TRBJ2-1	CSVVDREVSFNEQFF
TRBV6-5	TRBJ1-2	CASSSASARDYGYTF
TRBV28	TRBJ2-2	CASSSDRLNTGELFF
TRBV3-1	TRBJ2-3	CASSQLATPQGTDTQYF
TRBV27	TRBJ2-2	CASKSGGFHTGELFF
TRBV20-1	TRBJ2-5	CSARSGTSGQETQYF
TRBV27	TRBJ2-1	CASSFWPHNWVAGVGFSYNEQFF
TRBV20-1	TRBJ1-2	CSAKQRNYGYTF
TRBV11-2	TRBJ2-3	CASATWGITDTQYF
TRBV7-9	TRBJ2-7	CASSLARPGASYEQYF
TRBV7-2	TRBJ2-7	CASSLGRGRTYEQYF
TRBV20-1	TRBJ2-1	CSASSRTRDNEQFF
TRBV6-5	TRBJ2-1	CASSYSGPFYNEQFF
TRBV14	TRBJ2-1	CASSPRGSRGLYNEQFF
TRBV9	TRBJ1-1	CASSPIGGYGTEAFF
TRBV6-5	TRBJ2-6	CASSLEISGTNVLTF
TRBV7-9	TRBJ2-7	CASSLTPGLVIYEQYF
TRBV7-9	TRBJ1-1	CASSLEQIEAFF
TRBV6-1	TRBJ1-5	CASSELSDSNQPQHF
TRBV28	TRBJ1-2	CASGDRQLNF
TRBV27	TRBJ2-7	CASSLSGTLYEQYF
TRBV20-1	TRBJ2-7	CSARDPGGVEQYF
TRBV28	TRBJ2-7	CASSLLPGQGREQYF
TRBV28	TRBJ1-5	CASRPDRAIGNQPQHF
TRBV20-1	TRBJ2-4	CSASGRGQFFQYF
TRBV7-9	TRBJ2-3	CASSPGLAGATDTQYF
TRBV10-3	TRBJ2-7	CAISESITGEYEQYF
TRBV3-1	TRBJ2-3	CASSQVISGSADTQYF
TRBV7-2	TRBJ2-2	CASQGPPLTGELFF
TRBV5-1	TRBJ2-1	CASSPGTGSYNEQFF
TRBV21-1	TRBJ2-3	CASSKGTLAACTDTQYF
TRBV7-3	TRBJ2-2	CASSLTGTPNTGELFF
TRBV6-6	TRBJ2-5	CASSYSPPLQRNQETQYF
TRBV7-9	TRBJ2-1	CTSSLRETYNEQFF
TRBV5-1	TRBJ2-5	CASRDREQETQYF
TRBV5-1	TRBJ2-1	CASSLALGLASSDEQFF
TRBV7-9	TRBJ2-3	CASSLFGKDTQYF
TRBV7-6	TRBJ2-7	CASSPTDSSYEQYF
TRBV20-1	TRBJ2-2	CSARQGGTGELFF
TRBV2	TRBJ2-3	CASSRAGVSADTQYF
TRBV11-2	TRBJ2-2	CASSFLGAGELFF
TRBV20-1	TRBJ2-7	CSARLAGGVGEQYF
TRBV30	TRBJ2-7	CAWSARFEQYF
TRBV3-1	TRBJ2-5	CASSPSSGWQETQYF
TRBV28	TRBJ2-1	CASSTLAGNVEQFF
TRBV28	TRBJ2-1	CASSPGRVDEQFF
TRBV20-1	TRBJ1-2	CSARDRRGNYGYTF
TRBV6-6	TRBJ2-1	CASRWPADVNEQFF
TRBV7-2	TRBJ2-3	CASRPTFLSGSGDTQYF
TRBV11-2	TRBJ1-6	CASSLWGVRDSPLHF
TRBV7-2	TRBJ1-3	CASSWGTSSGNTIYF
TRBV20-1	TRBJ2-7	CSAETGYAEQYF
TRBV20-1	TRBJ1-6	CSARGDGRKNSPLHF
TRBV20-1	TRBJ1-2	CSASPLDRVGYGYTF
TRBV11-2	TRBJ2-7	CASSLLVSGAHEQYF